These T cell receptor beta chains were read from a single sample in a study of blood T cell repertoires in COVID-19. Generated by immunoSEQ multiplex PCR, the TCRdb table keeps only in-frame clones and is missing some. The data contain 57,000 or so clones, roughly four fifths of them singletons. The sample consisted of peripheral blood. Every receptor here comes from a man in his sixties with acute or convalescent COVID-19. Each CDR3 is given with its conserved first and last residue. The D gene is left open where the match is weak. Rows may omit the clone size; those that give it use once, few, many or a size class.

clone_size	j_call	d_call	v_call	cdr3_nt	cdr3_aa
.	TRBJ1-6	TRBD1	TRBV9	TGTGCCAGCAGCGCCCGGGACAGGTCCAATTCACCCCTCCACTTT	CASSARDRSNSPLHF
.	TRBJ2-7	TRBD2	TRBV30	TGTGCCTGGAGTGTGGCTAGCGGGAGTTACGAGCAGTACTTC	CAWSVASGSYEQYF
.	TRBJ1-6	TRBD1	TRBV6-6	TGTGCCAGCAGGCAGACAGGGCTCGATAATTCACCCCTCCACTTT	CASRQTGLDNSPLHF
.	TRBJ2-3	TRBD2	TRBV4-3	TGCGCCAGCAGCCAAAAGCTAGCGGGCGGGACAGATACGCAGTATTTT	CASSQKLAGGTDTQYF
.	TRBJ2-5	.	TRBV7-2	TGTGCCAGCAGCTTAGGGAGGGCGGTCGGCCAAGAGACCCAGTACTTC	CASSLGRAVGQETQYF
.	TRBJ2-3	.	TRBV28	TGTGCCAGCAGTTTAGGGGGGGGGCTGTTTAGCACAGATACGCAGTATTTT	CASSLGGGLFSTDTQYF
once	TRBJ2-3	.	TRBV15	TGTGCCACCAGCGGATTTAGCGGACCCACAGATACGCAGTATTTT	CATSGFSGPTDTQYF
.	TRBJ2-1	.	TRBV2	TGTGCCAGCAGTGACGGTACAGCCTACAATGAGCAGTTCTTC	CASSDGTAYNEQFF
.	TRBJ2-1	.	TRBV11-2	TGTGCCAGCAGCAAGGGGTGGGCCCAAGGAATCCATGAGCAGTTCTTC	CASSKGWAQGIHEQFF
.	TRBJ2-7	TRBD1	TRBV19	TGTGCCAGTAGTCTCCGGACAGGACCCTACGAGCAGTACTTC	CASSLRTGPYEQYF
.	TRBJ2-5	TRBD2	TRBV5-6	TGTGCCAGCAGCTTGGTTTCCGGCGGGAGGGCCTGGGAGACCCAGTACTTC	CASSLVSGGRAWETQYF
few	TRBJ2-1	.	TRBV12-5	TGTGCTAGTGGACCCGCGGGACCTTACAATGAGCAGTTCTTC	CASGPAGPYNEQFF
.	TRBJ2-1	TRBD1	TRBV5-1	TGCGCCAGCAGCTTGGCCAGGGGGCTTTACAATGAGCAGTTCTTC	CASSLARGLYNEQFF
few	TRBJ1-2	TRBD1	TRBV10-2	TGCGCCAGCAGTCTACAGGGGTTCTATGGCTACACCTTC	CASSLQGFYGYTF
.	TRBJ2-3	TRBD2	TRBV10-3	TGTGCCATCAGTGAGACTAGCGGCTTCACAGATACGCAGTATTTT	CAISETSGFTDTQYF